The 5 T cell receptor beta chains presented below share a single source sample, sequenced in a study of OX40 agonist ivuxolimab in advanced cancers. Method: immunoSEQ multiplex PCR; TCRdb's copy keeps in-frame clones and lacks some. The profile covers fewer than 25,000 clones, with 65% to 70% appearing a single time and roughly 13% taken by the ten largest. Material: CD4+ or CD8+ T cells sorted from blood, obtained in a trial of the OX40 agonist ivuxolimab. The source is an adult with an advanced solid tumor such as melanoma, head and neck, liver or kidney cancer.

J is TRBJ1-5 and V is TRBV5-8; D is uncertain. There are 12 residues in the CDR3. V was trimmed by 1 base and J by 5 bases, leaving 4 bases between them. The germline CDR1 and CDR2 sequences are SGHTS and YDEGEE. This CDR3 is CASSLLDQPQHF. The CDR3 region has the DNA TGTGCCAGCAGCTTGCTAGATCAGCCCCAGCATTTT.

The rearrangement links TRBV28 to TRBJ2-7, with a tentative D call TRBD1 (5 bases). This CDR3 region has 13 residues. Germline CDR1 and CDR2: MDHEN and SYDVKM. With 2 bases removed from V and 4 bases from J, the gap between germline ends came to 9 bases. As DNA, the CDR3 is TGTGCCAGCAGTTTACCAGGGCGGTACGAGCAGTACTTC. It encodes CASSLPGRYEQYF.

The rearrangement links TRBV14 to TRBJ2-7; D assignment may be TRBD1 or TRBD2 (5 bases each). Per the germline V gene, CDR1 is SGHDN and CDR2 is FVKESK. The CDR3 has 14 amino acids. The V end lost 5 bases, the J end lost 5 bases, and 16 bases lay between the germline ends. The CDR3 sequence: CASSYLQGADEQYF. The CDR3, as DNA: TGTGCCAGCAGCTACCTTCAGGGAGCGGACGAGCAGTACTTC. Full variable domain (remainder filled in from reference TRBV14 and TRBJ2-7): EAGVTQFPSHSVIEKGQTVTLRCDPISGHDNLYWYRRVMGKEIKFLLHFVKESKQDESGMPNNRFLAERTGGTYSTLKVQPAELEDSGVYFCASSYLQGADEQYFGPGTRLTVT.

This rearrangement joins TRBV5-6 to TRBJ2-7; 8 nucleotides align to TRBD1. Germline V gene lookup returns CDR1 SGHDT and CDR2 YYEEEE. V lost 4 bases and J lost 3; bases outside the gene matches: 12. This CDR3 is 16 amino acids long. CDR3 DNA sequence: TGTGCCAGCAGCAACCCTACTGACAGGGGAATCTACGAGCAGTACTTC. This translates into CASSNPTDRGIYEQYF.

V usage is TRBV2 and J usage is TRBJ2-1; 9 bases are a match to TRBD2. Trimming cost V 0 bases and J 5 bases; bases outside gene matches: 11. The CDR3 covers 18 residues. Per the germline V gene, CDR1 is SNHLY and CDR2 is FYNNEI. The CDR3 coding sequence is TGTGCCAGCAGTGAAGCGGTAGTAGCGGGAGATTTCAACAATGAGCAGTTCTTC. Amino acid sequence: CASSEAVVAGDFNNEQFF.